This TCR beta chain was recovered during a study of memory CD4+ T cells and cytomegalovirus serostatus (dated by TCRdb to the late 2010s). With respect to the entire study: A total of some 33 healthy Belgian adults, of whom 9 were CMV seropositive and approximately 25 were CMV seronegative, were included in the cohort. The study sequenced CD4+ memory TCRbeta repertoires of a Belgian cohort with known cytomegalovirus serostatus to replicate a published TCR-based CMV serostatus classifier. General findings and caveats noted by the study authors: Of fewer than 200 previously reported CMV-associated TCRbeta sequences, 55 to 75 appeared in the CD4+ memory repertoires, each in one to five individuals. The original-framework classifier achieved a median bootstrapped AUC of 0.95 with a 95% CI of 0.76-1.00 on the Belgian cohort. For CMV serostatus prediction, a median bootstrapped AUC of 0.95 was reached with the original framework, and a median bootstrapped AUC of approximately 0.92 was reached with a US-trained random forest. Only CD4+CD45RO+ memory cells were sequenced, unlike the original study, which covered naive and memory CD4+ and CD8+ populations. The results were interpreted as suggesting that the CMV-associated TCR signature is largely present in the CD4+ memory repertoire.

For this clone: This clone's antigen is unknown. No base-level quality is on record; no much larger clone is a single base apart.

The Quick-DNA Microprep Kit was used to extract genomic DNA from the sorted cells. TCRbeta DNA was amplified with the immunoSEQ hsTCRbeta kit following the manufacturer's protocol. An Illumina MiSeq instrument was used to sequence the TCRbeta libraries. As for how the authors treated the data: After out-of-frame sequences were removed, some 2 million distinct TCRbeta sequences remained, averaging roughly 67,000 per individual. Each individual was scored using the number of roughly 150 previously reported CMV-associated TCRbeta sequences that the individual carried and the total number of productive distinct TCRbeta sequences. A beta-binomial model was reimplemented in Python, and scikit-learn random forests with default parameters were trained on US cohort data. On the Belgian cohort, classifier performance was reported as the median AUC, along with percentile confidence intervals, across 10,000 bootstrap iterations. TCRdb took this table from immuneACCESS and kept in-frame rearrangements with V and J called. Such tables lack part of the clones; where checked against another copy, unresolved V genes explain under half of the gap, and the rest is unexplained. That table furnishes V, J and clone size, whereas the DNA furnished D and trimming. Recorded for this sample are 60,000 to 70,000 clones; roughly 80% of them occurred a single time. The ten most abundant clones make up around 0.58% of the sample.

CDR1 and CDR2 are drawn from the germline V gene: SGHRS, YFSETQ. V is cut by 3 bases and J by 3 bases, and the space between the germline ends is 10 bases. Reading from cysteine to phenylalanine, the CDR3 counts 13 amino acids. The sequence is cut down to CDR3 DNA, 39 bases in frame from base 1. Single viable CD3+CD4+CD8-CD45RO+ cells were sorted as memory CD4+ T cells on a FACSAria II. CMV serostatus was determined with a Roche Elecsys assay detecting serum IgG against CMV pp150, pp28, p38 and p52. Following thawing, total CD4+ T cells were enriched through positive selection using CD4 magnetic microbeads. The samples came from a separate study whose specific focus was interrogating the CD4+ T cell memory repertoire. Following standard operating procedures, peripheral blood mononuclear cells were isolated and cryopreserved, while serum was kept at -80 degrees C. Staining used CD3-PerCP (BW264/56), CD4-APC (RPA-T4), CD45RO-PE (UCHT1) and CD8-Pacific Orange (3B5) antibodies, with Sytox blue excluding non-viable cells.

The origin of this receptor is an adult in good health and CMV-seronegative. Some clones in this sample may be carry-over from other donors' samples. Recombination joined TRBV5-1 with TRBJ2-7, with the D gene too uncertain to name. Material: memory CD4+ T cells from blood. DNA sequence: TGCGCCAGCAGCTCCCTTACTAACTACGAGCAGTACTTC. The encoded protein is CASSSLTNYEQYF.